This TCR beta chain was identified during a study of cytomegalovirus exposure and HLA in healthy donors (dated by TCRdb to about 2017). Regarding the complete study: In an earlier analysis of approximately 640 of the donors, 276 Gb of sequence data and 117 million unique TCR beta sequences from about 190 million T cells were reported. High-throughput TCR immunosequencing, statistical association of individual TCRs with disease status, and machine learning were combined to predict cytomegalovirus infection status. To decide whether each TCR beta V gene segment behaved as functional or pseudogenic, an earlier analysis of approximately 600 of the donors relied on high-throughput TCR beta sequencing. An early release that covered fewer than 750 HLA-typed donors contained approximately 300 gigabases of sequencing data and 80 million or so unique TCR sequences. Among the roughly 380 genotyped donors, around 81% belonged to the genetic ancestry cluster associated with self-reported Caucasian donors. Both class I and class II loci were covered by HLA typing, at four-digit resolution. Donor age, sex, ethnicity and CMV serostatus were compiled alongside the repertoire data. In the later analysis, no new phenotypic data were used to find candidate immune exposures; instead, reliance was placed on TCR beta sequences and their occurrence across donors. The study profiled the T cell repertoires of under 850 subjects by immunosequencing and related them to cytomegalovirus serostatus. Across some 400 genotyped donors of the cohort, an average of approximately 240,000 unique TCR beta nucleotide sequences per donor were sequenced, and around 20% of those sequences were non-productive. A handful of DR-DQ haplotypes were handled as single units for association and clustering because linkage in the cohort was strong. The study aimed to test whether cataloging public T cell receptors could reveal signatures of past pathogen exposure. Besides the first cohort of around 700 subjects, a separate validation cohort made up of roughly 120 different subjects was used. Typing coverage differed by locus: A, B, C, DRB1 and DQB1 were typed in roughly 620-630 donors, DQA1 in about 550, DPA1 in some 600, and DPB1 in around 440. In a later analysis, previously published TCR beta repertoires from 666 donors were re-analyzed and high-resolution HLA genotyping was added so that TCR occurrence patterns could be studied. In a later genetic analysis, genome-wide SNP genotypes for about three fifths of the roughly 670 donors were used, and that subset was treated as a discovery cohort. Every discovery cohort repertoire had been produced on one sequencing platform.

A few counts support this clone. Its antigen is unknown. One end of the junction varies from germline; a read error may be responsible. CDR1 PRHDT and CDR2 FYEKMQ were looked up in the germline V gene (reference sequence). Taken from cysteine to phenylalanine, the CDR3 has 16 residues. Only CDR3 DNA is held: 48 bases, read in frame from base 1. Points the paper makes about the study in general: In an earlier analysis of over 550 of the donors, most TCR beta V segments were observed in productive rearrangements about 87% or about 30% of the time, broadly matching IMGT annotations. In a later genetic analysis, fewer N-insertions in productive TCRs were reported among donors in an Asian-associated ancestry cluster than the roughly 640-donor mean. A group of highly shared sequence variants was considered likely to be a technical artifact of the sequencing pipeline. Cytomegalovirus status was reported to be diagnosed by the classifier with high specificity and sensitivity in both the original and validation cohorts. A later analysis found that most CMV-associated TCR beta chains appeared HLA-restricted, with HLA associations seemingly driven largely by CMV exposure. Most TCR sequences were observed very rarely across donors, whereas some public TCRs were present in many individuals. Strong co-occurrence of HLA alleles, especially DR and DQ, made assigning TCR associations to individual alleles difficult. In this cohort, only TCR beta chains were sequenced, and detectable features were limited by the absence of alpha or paired-chain data. The study gave a list of around 170 TCR beta chains associated with cytomegalovirus. The 87-base-pair reads could not distinguish some IMGT-functional V segments, including TRBV6-2 and TRBV6-3, so those segments were excluded. Specific HLA alleles were associated with 15,000 to 20,000 TCR beta sequences at a false discovery rate of 0.05 in a later analysis. A later genetic analysis associated a missense DCLRE1C variant with V-gene and J-gene trimming of TCR beta chains, and an independent cohort replicated the association. In a later analysis, several top co-occurrence clusters were reported to appear linked to parvovirus B19, influenza, CMV and Epstein-Barr virus. CMV serostatus was the only immune exposure information available for the cohort. It was suggested by the authors that the approach could potentially be generalized to other disease states and immunological phenotypes. A further reported finding was that TCR beta sequences accurately predicted the HLA-A and HLA-B alleles for most subjects in the first cohort. A later analysis found that HLA-associated TCR beta chains were more clonally expanded and had lower generation probabilities than equally common non-associated chains. Three of the identified cytomegalovirus-associated TCR beta chains were confirmed in vitro to be specific for cytomegalovirus antigens. Linkage disequilibrium might explain the correlated functional status among segregating V segments, but an unknown experimental factor could not be excluded. Roughly uniform sequencing depth across donors was assumed in presence/absence analyses, although this assumption may not hold. Because counts were too low, under 20 rarely observed V segments, including chromosome 9 orphons, were left out of the earlier analysis of about 500 of the donors. A later analysis found that TCR association rates varied across HLA loci, with DRB1 alleles showing the most associated TCRs and HLA-C alleles the fewest. Because some donors lacked HLA typing at each locus, the association tests relied only on the typed subset.

The cohort comprised more than 550 healthy bone marrow donors. At the time of sampling, every cohort member was nominally healthy, though immune exposures that went unrecorded were likely present. The donor tested CMV seropositive and was one of the 289 seropositive cohort members. A peripheral blood sample was provided by each donor, and peripheral blood mononuclear cells were used for TCR beta sequencing. Genomic DNA extraction from the blood cell samples was performed with the Qiagen DNeasy Blood Extraction Kit. Preparation of the library involved the immunoSEQ multiplex PCR assay. For the multiplex PCR, a mixture combining 60 forward primers for TCR Vbeta segments and 13 reverse primers for TCR Jbeta segments was used. A multiplex PCR assay on genomic DNA amplified the CDR3 region of rearranged TCR beta genes. The Illumina HiSeq System was used to sequence the amplified TCR beta libraries as 87-base-pair reads. Per the source publication's procedure: In a later analysis, some 80 million unique TCR beta chains were counted across the approximately 640 repertoires, and around 11 million of these chains were shared by at least two donors. To remove PCR and sequencing errors, raw reads were error-corrected and collapsed into unique sequences using a nearest-neighbor algorithm that merged closely related sequences. Alignment of CDR3 sequences to IMGT reference sequences was used to assign V, D and J gene segments. For a sequence to be retained, a match of at least six nucleotides was required to both a V gene segment and a J gene segment. Rearrangements were called productive when the CDR3 lacked stop codons and stayed in frame with V and J; all others were non-productive. CDR3 was defined according to IMGT convention as the region running from the second conserved V-encoded cysteine to the conserved J-encoded phenylalanine. Sequences without an unambiguous match to a single V gene segment were excluded from the earlier analysis of over 500 of the donors. In an earlier analysis of roughly 600 of the donors, a V segment was called functional when productive rearrangements were above 56.7%, and segregating when the standard deviation between donors exceeded 5%. A statistical classification framework was built for diagnosing cytomegalovirus status from the catalog of TCR beta chain sequences. V and J gene assignment, in a later analysis, came from comparing TCR nucleotide sequences with IMGT/GENE-DB human TR gene sequences. The TCRdist pipeline was used in a later analysis to assign CDR3 sequences and most-parsimonious VDJ recombination scenarios. In a later analysis, every TCR beta chain was defined by the combination of its CDR3 amino acid sequence and its V-gene family, and reads without a unique V-gene family were dropped. To address suspected cross-contamination and a sequencing artifact, a later analysis removed a few hundred highly shared, low-generation-probability nucleotide sequences. A later analysis calculated a clonal expansion index for each public chain from normalized within-repertoire ranks of inferred template counts. Generation probabilities in a later analysis came from a VDJ recombination model fitted to out-of-frame rearrangements, and those results were checked against IGoR. Hypergeometric tests were used in a later analysis to score TCR-TCR, TCR-HLA and TCR-CMV co-occurrence, with a repertoire-size bias correction applied to the TCR pairs. A later analysis estimated false discovery rates by permuting HLA or CMV assignments 20 times. A later analysis grouped co-occurring TCRs with DBSCAN, adding TCRdist sequence similarity when clustering within HLA-allele-positive subsets. Repertoires with fewer than 30,000 or more than 120,000 public chains, plus five repertoires with anomalous nucleotide sharing, were excluded from co-occurrence clustering. Drawn from immuneACCESS, this table holds only the in-frame rearrangements with V and J called that TCRdb kept. Clones are partly lost; checked studies trace under half to an unresolved V gene and leave the rest unexplained. That table is the source of V, J and clone size, and D and trimming were worked out from the DNA. A total of 150,000 to 200,000 clones appear in this sample, approximately 73% of them only once. The top ten constitute more than 9% of the sample.

This receptor was identified in a man between 25 and 39 years old in good health and CMV-seropositive. Sequencing was carried out using PBMCs. The chain employs TRBV13 and TRBJ1-1, with a weak D call of TRBD1 (6 bases match). The nucleotide sequence reads as follows: TGTGCCAGCAGTTTAGCGGGAATAGGGGGACACACTGAAGCTTTCTTT. Translated, this gives CASSLAGIGGHTEAFF. When the CDR3 is completed using the reference TRBV13 and TRBJ1-1 genes on either side, the full variable domain is AAGVIQSPRHLIKEKRETATLKCYPIPRHDTVYWYQQGPGQDPQFLISFYEKMQSDKGSIPDRFSAQQFSDYHSELNMSSLELGDSALYFCASSLAGIGGHTEAFFGQGTRLTVV.